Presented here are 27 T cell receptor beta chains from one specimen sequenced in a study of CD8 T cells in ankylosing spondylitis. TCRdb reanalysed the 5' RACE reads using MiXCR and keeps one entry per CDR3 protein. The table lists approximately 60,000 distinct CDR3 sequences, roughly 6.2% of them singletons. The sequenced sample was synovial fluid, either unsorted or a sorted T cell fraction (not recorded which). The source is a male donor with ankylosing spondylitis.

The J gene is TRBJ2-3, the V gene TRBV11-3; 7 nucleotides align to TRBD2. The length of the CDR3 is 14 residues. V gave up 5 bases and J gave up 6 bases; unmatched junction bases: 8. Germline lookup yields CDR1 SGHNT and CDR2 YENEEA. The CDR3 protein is CASSPGLIADTQYF. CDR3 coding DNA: TGTGCCAGCAGCCCGGGACTAATTGCGGATACGCAGTATTTT.

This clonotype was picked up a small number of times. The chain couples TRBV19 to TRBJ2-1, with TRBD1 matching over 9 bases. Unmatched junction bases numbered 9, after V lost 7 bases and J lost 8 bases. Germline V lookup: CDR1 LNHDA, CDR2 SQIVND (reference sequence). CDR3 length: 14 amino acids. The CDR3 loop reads CASKRDRAMYEQFF. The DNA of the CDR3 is TGTGCCAGTAAGAGGGACAGGGCAATGTATGAGCAGTTCTTC.

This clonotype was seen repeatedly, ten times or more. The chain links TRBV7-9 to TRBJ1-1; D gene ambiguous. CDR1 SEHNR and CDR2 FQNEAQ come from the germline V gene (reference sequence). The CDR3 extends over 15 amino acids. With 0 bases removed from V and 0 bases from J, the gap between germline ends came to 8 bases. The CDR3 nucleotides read TGTGCCAGCAGCTTAGCCCTCGGGGTGAACACTGAAGCTTTCTTT. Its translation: CASSLALGVNTEAFF.

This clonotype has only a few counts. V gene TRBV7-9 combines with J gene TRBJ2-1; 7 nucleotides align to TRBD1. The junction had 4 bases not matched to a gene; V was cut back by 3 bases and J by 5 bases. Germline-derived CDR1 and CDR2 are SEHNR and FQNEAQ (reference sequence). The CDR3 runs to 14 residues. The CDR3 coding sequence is TGTGCCAGCAGCTTCAGACAGGGTAACAATGAGCAGTTCTTC. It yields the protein CASSFRQGNNEQFF.

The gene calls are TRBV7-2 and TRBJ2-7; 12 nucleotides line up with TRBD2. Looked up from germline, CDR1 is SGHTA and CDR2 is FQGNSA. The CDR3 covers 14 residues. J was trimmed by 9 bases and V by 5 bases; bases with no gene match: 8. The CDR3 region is CASSRTSGALGQYF. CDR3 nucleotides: TGTGCCAGCAGCAGGACTAGCGGGGCCCTAGGGCAGTACTTC.

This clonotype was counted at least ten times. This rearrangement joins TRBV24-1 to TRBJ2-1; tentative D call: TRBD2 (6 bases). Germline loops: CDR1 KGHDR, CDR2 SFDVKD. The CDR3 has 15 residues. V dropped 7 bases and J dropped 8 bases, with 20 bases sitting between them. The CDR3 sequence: CATSPDFGRDDEQFF. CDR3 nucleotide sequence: TGTGCCACCAGCCCCGACTTCGGGAGAGACGATGAGCAGTTCTTC.

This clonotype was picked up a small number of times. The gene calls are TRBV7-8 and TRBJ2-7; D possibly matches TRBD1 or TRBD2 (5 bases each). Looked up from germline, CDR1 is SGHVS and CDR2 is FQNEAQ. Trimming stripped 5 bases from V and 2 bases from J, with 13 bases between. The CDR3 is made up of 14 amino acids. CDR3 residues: CASSRSQGAYEQYF. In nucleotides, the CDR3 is TGTGCCAGCAGCCGCTCGCAGGGAGCCTACGAGCAGTACTTC.

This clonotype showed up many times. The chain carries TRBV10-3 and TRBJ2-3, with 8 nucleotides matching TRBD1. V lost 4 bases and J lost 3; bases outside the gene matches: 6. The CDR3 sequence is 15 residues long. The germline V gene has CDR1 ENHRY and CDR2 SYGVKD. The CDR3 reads CAISVGQEGTDTQYF. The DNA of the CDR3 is TGTGCCATCAGTGTGGGACAGGAAGGAACAGATACGCAGTATTTT.

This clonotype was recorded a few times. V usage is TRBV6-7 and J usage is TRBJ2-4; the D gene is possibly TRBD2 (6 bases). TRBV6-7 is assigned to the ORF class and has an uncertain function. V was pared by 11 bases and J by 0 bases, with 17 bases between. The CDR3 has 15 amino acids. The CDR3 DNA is TGTGCCTTAAGAAAGGGACTTTTAGCCAAAAACATTCAGTACTTC. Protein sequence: CALRKGLLAKNIQYF.

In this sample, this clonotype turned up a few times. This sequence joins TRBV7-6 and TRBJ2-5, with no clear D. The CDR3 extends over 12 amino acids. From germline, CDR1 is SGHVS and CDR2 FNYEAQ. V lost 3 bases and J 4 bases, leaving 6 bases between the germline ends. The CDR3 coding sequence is TGTGCCAGCAGCTTGTATCGAGAGACCCAGTACTTC. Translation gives CASSLYRETQYF. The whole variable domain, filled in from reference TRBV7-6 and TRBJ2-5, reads GAGVSQSPRYKVTKRGQDVALRCDPISGHVSLYWYRQALGQGPEFLTYFNYEAQQDKSGLPNDRFSAERPEGSISTLTIQRTEQRDSAMYRCASSLYRETQYFGPGTRLLVL.

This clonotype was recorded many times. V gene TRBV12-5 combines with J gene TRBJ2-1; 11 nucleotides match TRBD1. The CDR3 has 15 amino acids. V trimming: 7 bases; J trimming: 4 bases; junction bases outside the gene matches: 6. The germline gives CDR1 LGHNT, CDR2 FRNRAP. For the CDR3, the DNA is TGTGCTAGTGCTTCCGGGACAGGGGGTTACAATGAGCAGTTCTTC. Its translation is CASASGTGGYNEQFF.

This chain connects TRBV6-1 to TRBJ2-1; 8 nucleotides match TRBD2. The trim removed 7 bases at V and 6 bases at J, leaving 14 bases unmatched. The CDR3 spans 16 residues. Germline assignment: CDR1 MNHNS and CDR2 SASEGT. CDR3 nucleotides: TGTGCCAGCACCAGACGGGGGGGCGGAATGATCAATGAGCAGTTCTTC. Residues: CASTRRGGGMINEQFF.

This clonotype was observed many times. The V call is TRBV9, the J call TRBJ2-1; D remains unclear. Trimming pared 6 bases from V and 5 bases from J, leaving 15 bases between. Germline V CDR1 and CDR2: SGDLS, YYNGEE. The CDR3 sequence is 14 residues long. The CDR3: CASTKKGLDNEQFF. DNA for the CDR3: TGTGCCAGCACTAAAAAAGGGTTAGACAATGAGCAGTTCTTC.

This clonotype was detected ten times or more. The CDR3 DNA sequence: TGTGCCAGCAGTCCGACAGAGAGCCAAAACATTCAGTACTTC. Protein: CASSPTESQNIQYF. The chain links TRBV11-1 to TRBJ2-4; possibly TRBD1 for D (5 bases). Germline V gene lookup returns CDR1 SGHAT and CDR2 FQDESV (reference sequence). This CDR3 is built from 14 residues. Trimming shortened V by 6 bases and J by 5 bases, and 14 bases separated the two germline ends. Using reference TRBV11-1 and TRBJ2-4 for the parts outside the CDR3, the full variable domain is EAEVAQSPRYKITEKSQAVAFWCDPISGHATLYWYRQILGQGPELLVQFQDESVVDDSQLPKDRFSAERLKGVDSTLKIQPAELGDSAMYLCASSPTESQNIQYFGAGTRLSVL.

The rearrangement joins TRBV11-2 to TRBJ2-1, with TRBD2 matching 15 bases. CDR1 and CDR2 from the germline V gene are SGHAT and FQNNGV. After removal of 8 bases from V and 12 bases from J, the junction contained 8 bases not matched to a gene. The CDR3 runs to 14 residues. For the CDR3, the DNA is TGTGCCAGCCTTCCGGGACTAGCGGGAGGATGGCAGTTCTTC. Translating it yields CASLPGLAGGWQFF.

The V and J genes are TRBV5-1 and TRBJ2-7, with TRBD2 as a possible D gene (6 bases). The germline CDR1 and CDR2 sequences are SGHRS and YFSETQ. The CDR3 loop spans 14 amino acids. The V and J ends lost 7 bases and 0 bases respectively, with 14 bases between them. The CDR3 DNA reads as TGCGCCAGCGACCGAGACGGGGGCTCCTACGAGCAGTACTTC. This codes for CASDRDGGSYEQYF.

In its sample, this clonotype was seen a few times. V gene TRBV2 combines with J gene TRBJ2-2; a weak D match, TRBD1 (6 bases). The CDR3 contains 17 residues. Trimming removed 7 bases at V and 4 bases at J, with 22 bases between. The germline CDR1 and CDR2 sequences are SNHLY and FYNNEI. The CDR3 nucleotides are TGTGCCAGCAAGTTTTCTGGGGGCGGAATTGGCACCGGGGAGCTGTTTTTT. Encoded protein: CASKFSGGGIGTGELFF.

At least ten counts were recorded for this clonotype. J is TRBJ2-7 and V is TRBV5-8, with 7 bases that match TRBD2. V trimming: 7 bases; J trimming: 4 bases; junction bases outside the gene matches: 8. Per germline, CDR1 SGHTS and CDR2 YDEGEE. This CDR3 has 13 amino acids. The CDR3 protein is CASRGRGRYEQYF. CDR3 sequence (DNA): TGTGCCAGCCGAGGGAGGGGTCGATACGAGCAGTACTTC.

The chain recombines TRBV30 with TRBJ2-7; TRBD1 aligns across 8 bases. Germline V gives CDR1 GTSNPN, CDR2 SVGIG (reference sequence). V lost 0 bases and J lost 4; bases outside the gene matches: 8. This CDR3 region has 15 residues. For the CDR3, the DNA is TGTGCCTGGAGTGTTAGGACAGGGATCCTGTACGAGCAGTACTTC. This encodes CAWSVRTGILYEQYF.

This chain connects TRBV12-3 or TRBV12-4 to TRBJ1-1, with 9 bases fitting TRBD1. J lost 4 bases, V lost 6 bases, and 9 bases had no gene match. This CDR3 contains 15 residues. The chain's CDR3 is CASRHRDRVGTEAFF. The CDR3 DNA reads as TGTGCCAGCAGACACCGGGACAGGGTGGGCACTGAAGCTTTCTTT.

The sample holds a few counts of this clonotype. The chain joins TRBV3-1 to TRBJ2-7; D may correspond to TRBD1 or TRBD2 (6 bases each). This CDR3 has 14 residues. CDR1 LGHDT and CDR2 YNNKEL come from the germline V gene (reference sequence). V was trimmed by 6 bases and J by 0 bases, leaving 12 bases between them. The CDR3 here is CASRGGLSSYEQYF. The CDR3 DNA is TGTGCCAGCAGAGGGGGACTGAGCTCCTACGAGCAGTACTTC.

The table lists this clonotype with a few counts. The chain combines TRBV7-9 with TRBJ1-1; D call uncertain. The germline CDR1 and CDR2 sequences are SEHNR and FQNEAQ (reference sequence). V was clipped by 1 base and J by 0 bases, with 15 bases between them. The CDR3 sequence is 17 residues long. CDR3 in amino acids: CASSLGWAQILNTEAFF. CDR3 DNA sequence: TGTGCCAGCAGCTTAGGTTGGGCTCAGATTTTGAACACTGAAGCTTTCTTT.

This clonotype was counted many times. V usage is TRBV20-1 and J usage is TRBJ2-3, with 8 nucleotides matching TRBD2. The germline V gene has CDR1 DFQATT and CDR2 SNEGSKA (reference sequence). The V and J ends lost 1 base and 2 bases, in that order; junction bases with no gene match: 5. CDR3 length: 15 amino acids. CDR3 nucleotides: TGCAGTGCTAGAGTCCTAGCGGGCCTCACAGATACGCAGTATTTT. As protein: CSARVLAGLTDTQYF.

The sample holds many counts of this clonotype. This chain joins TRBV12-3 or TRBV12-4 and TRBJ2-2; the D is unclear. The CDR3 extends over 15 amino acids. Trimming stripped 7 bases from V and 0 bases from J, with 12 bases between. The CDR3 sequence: CASTATETNTGELFF. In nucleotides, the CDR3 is TGTGCCAGCACCGCGACGGAAACGAACACCGGGGAGCTGTTTTTT.

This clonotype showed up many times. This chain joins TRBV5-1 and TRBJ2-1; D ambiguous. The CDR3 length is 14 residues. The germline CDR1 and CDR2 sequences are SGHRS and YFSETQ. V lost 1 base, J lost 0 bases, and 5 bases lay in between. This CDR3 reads CASSLFSSYNEQFF. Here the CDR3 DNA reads TGCGCCAGCAGCTTGTTTAGCTCCTACAATGAGCAGTTCTTC. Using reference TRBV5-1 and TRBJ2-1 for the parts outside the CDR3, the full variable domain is KAGVTQTPRYLIKTRGQQVTLSCSPISGHRSVSWYQQTPGQGLQFLFEYFSETQRNKGNFPGRFSGRQFSNSRSEMNVSTLELGDSALYLCASSLFSSYNEQFFGPGTRLTVL.

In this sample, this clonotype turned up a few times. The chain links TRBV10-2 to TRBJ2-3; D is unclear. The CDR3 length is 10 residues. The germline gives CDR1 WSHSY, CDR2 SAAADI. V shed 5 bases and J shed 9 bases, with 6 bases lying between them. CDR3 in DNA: TGCGCCAGCAGTAATGAAACGCAGTATTTT. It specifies CASSNETQYF.

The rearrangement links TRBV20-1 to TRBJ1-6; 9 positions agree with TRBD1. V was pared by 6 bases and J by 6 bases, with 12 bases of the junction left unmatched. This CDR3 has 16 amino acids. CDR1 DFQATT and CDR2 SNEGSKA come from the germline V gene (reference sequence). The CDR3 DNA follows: TGCAGTGCCATCAGCGGGACAGGGCCGTCTAATTCACCCCTCCACTTT. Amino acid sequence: CSAISGTGPSNSPLHF.